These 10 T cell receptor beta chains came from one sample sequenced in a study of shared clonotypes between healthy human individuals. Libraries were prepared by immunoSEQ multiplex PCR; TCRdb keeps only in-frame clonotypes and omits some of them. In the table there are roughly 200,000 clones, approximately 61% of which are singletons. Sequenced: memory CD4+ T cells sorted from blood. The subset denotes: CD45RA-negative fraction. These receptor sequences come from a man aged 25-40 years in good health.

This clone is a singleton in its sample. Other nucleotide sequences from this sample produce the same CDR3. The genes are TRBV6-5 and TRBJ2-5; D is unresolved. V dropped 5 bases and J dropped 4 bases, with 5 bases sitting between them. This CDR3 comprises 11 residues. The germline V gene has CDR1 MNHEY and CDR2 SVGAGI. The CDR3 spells CASSTGETQYF. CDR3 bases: TGTGCCAGCAGTACCGGAGAGACCCAGTACTTC.

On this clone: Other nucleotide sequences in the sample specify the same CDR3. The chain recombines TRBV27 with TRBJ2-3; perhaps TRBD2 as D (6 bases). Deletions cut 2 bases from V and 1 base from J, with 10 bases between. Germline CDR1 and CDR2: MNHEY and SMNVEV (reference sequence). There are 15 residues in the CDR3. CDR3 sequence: CASSLGGSRTDTQYF. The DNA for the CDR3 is TGTGCCAGCAGTTTAGGAGGGTCTCGCACAGATACGCAGTATTTT.

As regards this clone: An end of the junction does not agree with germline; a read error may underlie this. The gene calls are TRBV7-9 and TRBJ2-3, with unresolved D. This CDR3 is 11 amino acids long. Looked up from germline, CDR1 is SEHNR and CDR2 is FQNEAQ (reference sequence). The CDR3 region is CASSVADTQYF. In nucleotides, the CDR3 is TGTGCCAGCAGCGTAGCCGATACGCAGTATTTT.

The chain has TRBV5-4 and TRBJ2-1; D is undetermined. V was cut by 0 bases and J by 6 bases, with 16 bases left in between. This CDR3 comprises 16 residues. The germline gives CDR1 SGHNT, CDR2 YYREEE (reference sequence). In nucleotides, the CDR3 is TGTGCCAGCAGCTTGGGCGCTTTAGCAAGTGGCAATGAGCAGTTCTTC. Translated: CASSLGALASGNEQFF. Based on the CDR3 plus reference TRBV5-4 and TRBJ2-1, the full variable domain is ETGVTQSPTHLIKTRGQQVTLRCSSQSGHNTVSWYQQALGQGPQFIFQYYREEENGRGNFPPRFSGLQFPNYSSELNVNALELDDSALYLCASSLGALASGNEQFFGPGTRLTVL.

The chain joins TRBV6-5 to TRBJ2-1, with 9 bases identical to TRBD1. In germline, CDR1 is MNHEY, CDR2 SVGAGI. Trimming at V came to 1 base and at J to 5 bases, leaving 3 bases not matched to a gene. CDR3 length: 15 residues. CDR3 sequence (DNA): TGTGCCAGCAGTTACTGGGGACAGGGTGACAATGAGCAGTTCTTC. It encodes CASSYWGQGDNEQFF.

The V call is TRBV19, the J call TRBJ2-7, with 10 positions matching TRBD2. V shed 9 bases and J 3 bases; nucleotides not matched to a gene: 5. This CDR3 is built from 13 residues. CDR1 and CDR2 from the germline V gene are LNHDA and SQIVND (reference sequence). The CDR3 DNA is TGTGCCAGCCGTCTAGCGGGAGACTACGAGCAGTACTTC. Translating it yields CASRLAGDYEQYF.

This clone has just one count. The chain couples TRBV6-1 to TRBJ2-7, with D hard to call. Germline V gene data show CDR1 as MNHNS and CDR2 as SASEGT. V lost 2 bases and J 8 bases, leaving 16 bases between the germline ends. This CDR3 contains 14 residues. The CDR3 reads CASSERVEGSQQYF. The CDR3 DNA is TGTGCCAGCAGTGAACGGGTAGAAGGGTCTCAGCAGTACTTC.

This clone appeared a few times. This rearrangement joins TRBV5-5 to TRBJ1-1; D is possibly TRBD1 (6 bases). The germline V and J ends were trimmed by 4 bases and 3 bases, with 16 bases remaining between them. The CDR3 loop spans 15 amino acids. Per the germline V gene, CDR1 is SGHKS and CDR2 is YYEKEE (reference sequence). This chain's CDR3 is CASSRQGGPYTEAFF. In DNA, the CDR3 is TGTGCCAGCAGCCGTCAAGGGGGGCCGTACACTGAAGCTTTCTTT. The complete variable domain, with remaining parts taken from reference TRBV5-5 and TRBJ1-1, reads DAGVTQSPTHLIKTRGQQVTLRCSPISGHKSVSWYQQVLGQGPQFIFQYYEKEERGRGNFPDRFSARQFPNYSSELNVNALLLGDSALYLCASSRQGGPYTEAFFGQGTRLTVV.

CDR3 DNA: TGTGCCAGCAGCGCCCGGACTGGGATAGGTGATGGCTACACCTTC. As protein: CASSARTGIGDGYTF. The chain recombines TRBV9 with TRBJ1-2, with no clear D. This CDR3 contains 15 residues. From germline, CDR1 is SGDLS and CDR2 YYNGEE. Trimming shortened V by 3 bases and J by 6 bases, and 18 bases separated the two germline ends.

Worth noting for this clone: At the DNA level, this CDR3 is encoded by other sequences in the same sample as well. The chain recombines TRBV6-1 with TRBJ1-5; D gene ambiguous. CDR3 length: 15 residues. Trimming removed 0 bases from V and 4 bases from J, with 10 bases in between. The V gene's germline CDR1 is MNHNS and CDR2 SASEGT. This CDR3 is CASSEAWAGNQPQHF. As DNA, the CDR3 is TGTGCCAGCAGTGAAGCTTGGGCAGGAAATCAGCCCCAGCATTTT.